One sample yielded the 15 T cell receptor beta chains listed below, sequenced in a study of lymphopenia after photon versus proton radiotherapy. The table came from immunoSEQ multiplex PCR; TCRdb's copy has only in-frame clones and leaves some out. Among roughly 45,000 clones, 85% were seen once, and the ten largest hold about 2%. Specimen: peripheral blood, collected from a patient treated with photon-based radiotherapy. The receptors stem from a man between 35 and 55 years old with gastric cancer.

This chain connects TRBV2 to TRBJ2-7, with 12 bases lining up with TRBD2. V trimming: 5 bases; J trimming: 3 bases; junction bases outside the gene matches: 5. CDR1 SNHLY and CDR2 FYNNEI come from the germline V gene. CDR3 length: 15 residues. As DNA, the CDR3 is TGTGCCAGCAGTTCGACTAGCGGGGGAATCTACGAGCAGTACTTC. Its protein product is CASSSTSGGIYEQYF.

Relative to its sample, this clone is medium-sized. The rearrangement uses TRBV4-2 and TRBJ2-1; 9 bases align to TRBD2. Germline V lookup: CDR1 LGHNA, CDR2 YNFKEQ. The CDR3 covers 15 residues. Germline trimming cut 0 bases from V and 6 bases from J; bases unmatched to any gene: 3. CDR3 in amino acids: CASSQEASGVNEQFF. The CDR3 DNA follows: TGTGCCAGCAGCCAAGAAGCTAGCGGGGTCAATGAGCAGTTCTTC.

This clone came up a few times. J is TRBJ1-5 and V is TRBV4-2; D remains unclear. The germline V gene has CDR1 LGHNA and CDR2 YNFKEQ. Trimming pared 4 bases from V and 6 bases from J, leaving 10 bases between. The CDR3 runs to 13 residues. CDR3 in DNA: TGTGCCAGCAGCCCCGACAAGGGTCAGCCCCAGCATTTT. Translating it yields CASSPDKGQPQHF.

CDR3 nucleotides: TGTGCCAGCAGTGACTACAGGGATGATGGGCAAGAGACCCAGTACTTC. Protein: CASSDYRDDGQETQYF. The J gene is TRBJ2-5, the V gene TRBV2; D is perhaps TRBD1 (6 bases). CDR1 and CDR2 from the germline V gene are SNHLY and FYNNEI. Trimming left V 3 bases short and J 2 bases short, with 16 bases between. CDR3 size: 16 residues. Drawing the rest from reference TRBV2 and TRBJ2-5, the complete variable domain is EPEVTQTPSHQVTQMGQEVILRCVPISNHLYFYWYRQILGQKVEFLVSFYNNEISEKSEIFDDQFSVERPDGSNFTLKIRSTKLEDSAMYFCASSDYRDDGQETQYFGPGTRLLVL.

In DNA, the CDR3 is TGTGCCAGCAGTACGGAGCGGGGGGGCGTGGAGACCCAGTACTTC. It translates to CASSTERGGVETQYF. The chain combines TRBV2 with TRBJ2-5; 10 bases align to TRBD2. The V segment lost 5 bases and the J segment 5 bases; nucleotides outside the gene matches: 8. CDR1 is SNHLY, CDR2 FYNNEI, per germline. This CDR3 is 15 amino acids long.

This clone appeared once. The CDR3 nucleotides are TGTGCCAGCAGTAGGGACCTTTGGAACTATGGCTACACCTTC. Protein product: CASSRDLWNYGYTF. V gene TRBV6-5 combines with J gene TRBJ1-2; D is possibly TRBD1 (5 bases). V lost 5 bases, J lost 2 bases, and 12 bases lay in between. CDR1 and CDR2 from the germline V gene are MNHEY and SVGAGI. The CDR3 runs 14 residues.

This chain connects TRBV6-5 to TRBJ2-2; weak D call: TRBD1 (6 bases). The ends were cut back, 5 bases at V and 4 bases at J, with 11 bases in the middle. The CDR3 sequence is 14 residues long. Germline loops: CDR1 MNHEY, CDR2 SVGAGI. CDR3 residues: CASSLQGTTGELFF. The CDR3 DNA reads as TGTGCCAGCAGTCTACAGGGAACCACCGGGGAGCTGTTTTTT.

This chain links TRBV6-6 with TRBJ2-7; the match to TRBD2 covers 11 bases. This CDR3 is 15 amino acids long. Per the germline V gene, CDR1 is MNHNY and CDR2 is SVGAGI (reference sequence). Trimming cost V 2 bases and J 6 bases; bases outside gene matches: 6. The CDR3 reads CASSYDPSGGFEQYF. As DNA, the CDR3 is TGTGCCAGCAGTTACGACCCTAGCGGGGGGTTCGAGCAGTACTTC.

The CDR3 spells CASSSRPDGRNEQFF. DNA for the CDR3: TGTGCCAGCAGTTCCCGCCCAGATGGAAGAAATGAGCAGTTCTTC. The chain carries TRBV27 and TRBJ2-1, with no clear D. The CDR3 is 15 amino acids. The germline V gene has CDR1 MNHEY and CDR2 SMNVEV (reference sequence). Trimming cost V 4 bases and J 7 bases, with 17 bases left between them.

The V and J genes are TRBV10-3 and TRBJ1-1, with D perhaps TRBD1 (6 bases). Deletions cut 7 bases from V and 3 bases from J, with 15 bases between. The CDR3 is made up of 14 amino acids. Germline CDR1 is ENHRY and CDR2 is SYGVKD. CDR3 DNA sequence: TGTGCCATCAAGGGGGTTAAGCAGGACACTGAAGCTTTCTTT. Residues: CAIKGVKQDTEAFF.

This clone was seen only once. The rearrangement links TRBV30 to TRBJ1-5; the D is unclear. Germline CDR1 reads GTSNPN; CDR2 reads SVGIG (reference sequence). The V end lost 0 bases, the J end lost 6 bases, and 9 bases lay between the germline ends. This CDR3 comprises 13 residues. CDR3: CAWSVQWSQPQHF. In DNA, the CDR3 is TGTGCCTGGAGTGTACAGTGGAGTCAGCCCCAGCATTTT.

J is TRBJ1-1 and V is TRBV7-3; 10 bases are shared with TRBD1. The CDR3 totals 15 residues. In germline, CDR1 is SGHTA, CDR2 FQGTGA. V lost 5 bases, J lost 4 bases, and 7 bases stayed unmatched. The CDR3 protein is CASSKTGGPGTEAFF. The CDR3 DNA is TGTGCCAGCAGCAAGACAGGGGGCCCGGGCACTGAAGCTTTCTTT.

The count of this clone is one. The V and J genes are TRBV6-6 and TRBJ2-7, with D perhaps TRBD1 or TRBD2 (6 bases each). The CDR3 contains 13 residues. V lost 4 bases and J lost 7, with 14 bases in between. Per germline, CDR1 MNHNY and CDR2 SVGAGI (reference sequence). CDR3 bases: TGTGCCAGCAGTTTTGGGGGGCGCCGGGAGCAGTACTTC. Translation gives CASSFGGRREQYF.

The rearrangement joins TRBV7-2 to TRBJ2-5; a possible D gene is TRBD1 (6 bases). The J call may be wrong; the DNA end is better matched by TRBJ2-7. The CDR3 has 15 amino acids. Germline-derived CDR1 and CDR2 are SGHTA and FQGNSA. The CDR3 loop is CASSSVGAGGYEQYF. The CDR3 DNA reads TGTGCCAGCAGCTCTGTGGGGGCGGGCGGATACGAGCAGTACTTC.

This clone has a handful of counts. The gene calls are TRBV4-3 and TRBJ1-3; D perhaps matches TRBD1 (5 bases). V was shortened by 4 bases and J by 3 bases, with 13 bases between the two germline ends. There are 15 residues in the CDR3. Germline V lookup: CDR1 LGHNA, CDR2 YSLEER. The CDR3 loop reads CASSLSDSVGNTIYF. The CDR3 DNA follows: TGCGCCAGCAGCCTCTCTGACAGTGTTGGAAACACCATATATTTT.